Listed below are T cell receptor beta chains from one sample, sequenced in a study of CD8 T cells in Susac syndrome. TCRdb ran MiXCR on the immunoSEQ multiplex PCR reads and lists one entry per CDR3 protein. Seen here are roughly 400,000 distinct CDR3 sequences, around 85% observed once, and the top ten hold about 0.12%. The sequenced material came from CD8+ T cells from PBMCs. The source is a human donor with multiple sclerosis. The CDR3 runs from the conserved cysteine through the conserved F or W. A D gene is named only where the DNA matches it firmly. Not every row has a clone size; where given, it reads once, few, many or a size class.

>few|TRBJ2-2|TRBD1|TRBV12-3/TRBV12-4
TGTGCCAGCAGTCGGACAGGGGTGAACACCGGGGAGCTGTTTTTT
CASSRTGVNTGELFF
>.|TRBJ2-7|TRBD1|TRBV4-1
TGCGCCAGCAGCCAAGCGAGACAGGGGATCTACGAGCAGTACTTC
CASSQARQGIYEQYF
>.|TRBJ1-1|.|TRBV2
TGTGCCAGCAGTGAAGCGGGTAGGAACACTGAAGCTTTCTTT
CASSEAGRNTEAFF
>.|TRBJ2-1|TRBD2|TRBV4-1
TGCGCCAGCAGCCAAACCACCAGCTCCGGGGGGACGTACAATGAGCAGTTCTTC
CASSQTTSSGGTYNEQFF
>.|TRBJ1-1|.|TRBV5-5
TGTGCCAGCAGCTTGGATATTGAAGCTTTCTTT
CASSLDIEAFF
>.|TRBJ2-2|.|TRBV9
TGTGCCAGCAGCGTATCGTACGGGGAGCTGTTTTTT
CASSVSYGELFF
>.|TRBJ2-7|TRBD1|TRBV27
TGTGCCAGCAGTTTACCCGGGACAGTAGCCTACGAGCAGTACTTC
CASSLPGTVAYEQYF
>few|TRBJ2-2|TRBD1|TRBV20-1
TGCAGTGCTTCAGGGGGCGACCCTCACACCGGGGAGCTGTTTTTT
CSASGGDPHTGELFF
>.|TRBJ2-1|TRBD2|TRBV9
TGTGCCAGCACCCTAGAGGGACTAGCATTCGATGAGCAGTTCTTC
CASTLEGLAFDEQFF
>.|TRBJ1-2|.|TRBV6-1
TGTGCCAGCATCATCAGGCCGGCGGCAGCTAACTATGGCTACACCTTC
CASIIRPAAANYGYTF
>.|TRBJ2-2|.|TRBV11-2
TGTGCCAGCAGCTTAGTTGGGGAGACCGGGGAGCTGTTTTTT
CASSLVGETGELFF
>.|TRBJ1-1|.|TRBV6-1
TGTGCCAGCAGTGGACTGGGGGATGGAAACACTGAAGCTTTCTTT
CASSGLGDGNTEAFF
>few|TRBJ2-7|.|TRBV20-1
TGCAGTGCTAGAATGGCCAGGGTTGTCCACGAGCAGTACTTC
CSARMARVVHEQYF
>.|TRBJ2-7|TRBD1|TRBV12-3/TRBV12-4
TGTGCCAGCAGCCCCGGGACAGCAGTTTACGAGCAGTACTTC
CASSPGTAVYEQYF
>.|TRBJ2-3|.|TRBV6-5
TGTGCCAGCAGTTTGACTAGTCCTAGCACAGATACGCAGTATTTT
CASSLTSPSTDTQYF
>.|TRBJ2-1|.|TRBV3-1
TGTGCCAGCAGCCCGGGCAGGGGTTTCCATGAGCAGTTCTTC
CASSPGRGFHEQFF
>.|TRBJ2-2|.|TRBV11-3
TGTGCCAGCAGCGAGGCGTCCGGGGAGCTGTTTTTT
CASSEASGELFF
>.|TRBJ2-5|TRBD2|TRBV29-1
TGCAGCGTTGATGGGACTAGCGGGGGGATCCAAGAGACCCAGTACTTC
CSVDGTSGGIQETQYF
>.|TRBJ2-2|.|TRBV4-1
TGCGCCAGCAGCCAAGATTACGGGGCGAACACCGGGGAGCTGTTTTTT
CASSQDYGANTGELFF
>.|TRBJ2-7|.|TRBV6-5
TGTGCCAGCGGGAGGAGAGGGACCTACGAGCAGTACTTC
CASGRRGTYEQYF
>.|TRBJ2-3|TRBD1|TRBV6-1
TGTGCCAGCAGTGGACCGGGACAGATTTTGAACCCCACAGATACGCAGTATTTT
CASSGPGQILNPTDTQYF
>.|TRBJ1-5|.|TRBV30
TGTGCCTGGAGTGTACAAGGGATGGGTCAGCCCCAGCATTTT
CAWSVQGMGQPQHF